This T cell receptor beta chain was documented in a study of blood T cell repertoires in COVID-19 (dated by TCRdb to about 2020). Describing the broader study: Samples covering the acute and convalescent phases of COVID-19 were provided by collaborators in the United States, Italy and Spain. The repertoires were released in a freely available public database meant as a resource for research on the immune response to SARS-CoV-2. A de-identified subject ID, COVID-19 status, age in years and sex were almost always included in the sample metadata. Samples were obtained from the ongoing ImmuneRACE study (first 160 participants) and from about 1,300 subjects provided by 6 global collaborators. The prospective study material was composed of cDNA or gDNA derived from T cells, B-cell-depleted T cells, or PBMCs. The dataset comprised deeply sampled blood TCRbeta repertoires from subjects exposed to, actively infected with, or recovered from COVID-19. Where available, HLA class I and class II types were taken from metadata supplied by the sample provider and were not determined by assay-based typing. The paper's findings and limits, for the study overall: The quantity of clinical and demographic metadata differed by source and by participant and was supplied without curation.

One collaborating source in Seattle enrolled patients while the patients were actively infected and followed the patients over time throughout the course of disease. Collaborating institutions collected whole blood in K2EDTA tubes following their own protocols. Collaborator samples were shipped for TCRbeta analysis as frozen whole blood, isolated PBMCs, or DNA extracted from either sample type. For CDR1 and CDR2, the germline V gene (reference sequence) lists PRHDT and FYEKMQ. The CDR3 starts with the cysteine, ends with the phenylalanine, and has 17 residues. Of the read, only the CDR3 DNA is kept; its 51 bases are in frame from base 1. V ends up 5 bases short and J 3 bases short, with an unmatched junction base count of 12. Details on this clone: Its binding antigen is unknown. The sample holds no much larger clone one base away, and base qualities are not on file.

TCRbeta CDR3 regions were amplified from genomic DNA using the immunoSEQ Assay, a bias-controlled multiplex PCR. The paper's processing steps were these. Nucleated cell counts per sample were estimated from amplification of reference gene primers within the assay. Sequence reads were collapsed and filtered to measure the absolute abundance of every unique TCRbeta CDR3 rearrangement. For each sample, productive Simpson clonality was calculated as the square root of Simpson's diversity index across productive rearrangements. This immuneACCESS table, as held by TCRdb, lists in-frame sequences with V and J called but not all clones. Of the missing ones, under half trace to an unresolved V gene in checked studies; the others have no known cause. That table supplies the V and J calls and clone size; D and trimming were determined from the DNA. The sample has around 300,000 clones on record, approximately 93% of them singletons. 2% to 2.5% of the sample belongs to the ten largest clones.

This TCR came from a woman aged 25 to 39 with COVID-19, enrolled during active disease. The chain couples TRBV13 to TRBJ1-1, with 10 bases aligning to TRBD1. Sequences were obtained from peripheral blood. The DNA sequence is TGTGCCAGCAGCGCGGGGACAGGGGTTCTTTGGGACACTGAAGCTTTCTTT. The translation is CASSAGTGVLWDTEAFF.